Below are 18 T cell receptor beta chains sequenced from a single sample in a study of technical replicates of blood from several donors. Using immunoSEQ multiplex PCR, the repertoire was profiled, and TCRdb retains in-frame clones only, with some absent. The table has 65,000 to 80,000 clones, approximately 96% seen once. The sample comprised T cells isolated from PBMCs. The receptor set was obtained from a human donor in good health.

The CDR3, as DNA: TGTGCCAGCAGCGCAAGGGGGCAAGAGGGAGAGACCCAGTACTTC. As protein: CASSARGQEGETQYF. V and J are TRBV9 and TRBJ2-5; 7 nucleotides line up with TRBD1. The germline gives CDR1 SGDLS, CDR2 YYNGEE. This CDR3 has 15 residues. Unmatched junction bases numbered 9, after V lost 3 bases and J lost 4 bases.

V gene TRBV5-4 combines with J gene TRBJ2-1; TRBD2 agrees at 9 bases. With 3 bases clipped from V and 0 bases from J, the junction kept 4 bases outside the gene matches. CDR3 size: 16 residues. CDR1 and CDR2 (germline): SGHNT, YYREEE (reference sequence). The DNA for the CDR3 is TGTGCCAGCAGCTCTAGCGGGATACCCTCCTACAATGAGCAGTTCTTC. The encoded protein is CASSSSGIPSYNEQFF.

The rearrangement links TRBV7-2 to TRBJ2-1; D remains unclear. The V end lost 2 bases, the J end lost 3 bases, and 5 bases lay between the germline ends. CDR3 length equals 13 residues. CDR1 is SGHTA, CDR2 FQGNSA, per germline. The chain's CDR3 is CASSLSNYNEQFF. The CDR3 DNA reads TGTGCCAGCAGCTTATCCAACTACAATGAGCAGTTCTTC.

The chain joins TRBV5-4 to TRBJ2-3, with D unresolved. The germline V and J ends were trimmed by 0 bases and 14 bases, with 13 bases remaining between them. The V gene's germline CDR1 is SGHNT and CDR2 YYREEE (reference sequence). The CDR3 contains 12 residues. Here the CDR3 reads CASSLDYGMWYF. The CDR3, as DNA: TGTGCCAGCAGCTTGGATTATGGCATGTGGTATTTT.

The rearrangement joins TRBV19 to TRBJ2-7; 9 positions match TRBD2. CDR3 length: 15 residues. Germline trimming cut 5 bases from V and 3 bases from J; bases unmatched to any gene: 8. Germline-derived CDR1 and CDR2 are LNHDA and SQIVND (reference sequence). The CDR3 is CASSSIAGDYYEQYF. CDR3 nucleotides: TGTGCCAGTAGTTCTATAGCGGGAGATTACTACGAGCAGTACTTC. Together with reference TRBV19 and TRBJ2-7, the CDR3 gives the full variable domain: DGGITQSPKYLFRKEGQNVTLSCEQNLNHDAMYWYRQDPGQGLRLIYYSQIVNDFQKGDIAEGYSVSREKKESFPLTVTSAQKNPTAFYLCASSSIAGDYYEQYFGPGTRLTVT.

V usage is TRBV6-1 and J usage is TRBJ2-7, with 15 bases that match TRBD2. Germline-derived CDR1 and CDR2 are MNHNS and SASEGT. Germline trimming cut 4 bases from V and 4 bases from J; bases unmatched to any gene: 8. This CDR3 contains 17 residues. This CDR3 is CASSVRWGTSGGYEQYF. CDR3 DNA: TGTGCCAGCAGTGTCCGATGGGGGACTAGCGGGGGGTACGAGCAGTACTTC.

The chain employs TRBV10-1 and TRBJ1-2, with TRBD1 matching 12 bases. Trimming at V came to 11 bases and at J to 5 bases, leaving 6 bases not matched to a gene. The germline V gene has CDR1 WNHNN and CDR2 SYGVQD (reference sequence). The CDR3 contains 13 residues. CDR3 region: CAGGQGAYYGYTF. CDR3 nucleotides: TGCGCCGGGGGACAGGGGGCTTATTATGGCTACACCTTC.

V usage is TRBV7-3 and J usage is TRBJ1-1; no definite D call. V lost 2 bases and J 1 base, leaving 8 bases between the germline ends. This CDR3 is built from 14 residues. CDR1 SGHTA and CDR2 FQGTGA come from the germline V gene. CDR3 loop: CASSLSPGNTEAFF. In nucleotides, the CDR3 is TGTGCCAGCAGCTTATCGCCGGGGAACACTGAAGCTTTCTTT.

The J gene is TRBJ2-1, the V gene TRBV7-3; D may be TRBD1 (5 bases). V was shortened by 3 bases and J by 8 bases, with 11 bases between the two germline ends. The CDR3 contains 13 residues. In germline, CDR1 is SGHTA, CDR2 FQGTGA. The CDR3 region has the DNA TGTGCCAGCAGCTTGGCCAGGGATTATGAGCAGTTCTTC. Its protein product is CASSLARDYEQFF.

The chain carries TRBV4-1 and TRBJ2-1, with D perhaps TRBD1 (6 bases). Trimming took 6 bases from V and 7 from J, leaving 19 bases between them. This CDR3 is built from 15 residues. Germline CDR1 is MGHRA and CDR2 is YSYEKL. Here the CDR3 reads CASSTVARGVNEQFF. CDR3 nucleotides: TGCGCCAGCAGTACCGTAGCCAGGGGAGTAAATGAGCAGTTCTTC.

V and J are TRBV19 and TRBJ2-7, with 9 bases matching TRBD1. CDR1 LNHDA and CDR2 SQIVND come from the germline V gene (reference sequence). J was trimmed by 4 bases and V by 3 bases; bases with no gene match: 1. The CDR3 runs to 13 residues. CDR3 sequence reads: CASSMGTGYEQYF. DNA for the CDR3: TGTGCCAGTAGTATGGGGACAGGGTACGAGCAGTACTTC. Combining the CDR3 with reference TRBV19 and TRBJ2-7 gives the whole variable domain DGGITQSPKYLFRKEGQNVTLSCEQNLNHDAMYWYRQDPGQGLRLIYYSQIVNDFQKGDIAEGYSVSREKKESFPLTVTSAQKNPTAFYLCASSMGTGYEQYFGPGTRLTVT.

CDR3 DNA sequence: TGTGCCACCAGCAGAGGGGCAACGGGAAACACCATATATTTT. Translating it yields CATSRGATGNTIYF. The rearrangement links TRBV15 to TRBJ1-3; no definite D call. The germline V and J ends were trimmed by 1 base and 4 bases, with 8 bases remaining between them. Germline CDR1 LNHNV, CDR2 YYDKDF (reference sequence). CDR3 length: 14 residues. Looking up the rest from reference TRBV15 and TRBJ1-3 gives the full variable domain: DAMVIQNPRYQVTQFGKPVTLSCSQTLNHNVMYWYQQKSSQAPKLLFHYYDKDFNNEADTPDNFQSRRPNTSFCFLDIRSPGLGDTAMYLCATSRGATGNTIYFGEGSWLTVV.

This clone was counted a single time. V and J are TRBV9 and TRBJ2-3; 8 nucleotides agree with TRBD1. CDR1 is SGDLS, CDR2 YYNGEE, per germline. CDR3 length: 14 amino acids. J gave up 5 bases and V 3 bases, and 5 bases lay outside the gene matches. The CDR3 DNA sequence: TGTGCCAGCAGCGCCCTAACAGGGGGAGATACGCAGTATTTT. This translates into CASSALTGGDTQYF.

The rearrangement links TRBV7-9 to TRBJ1-1; the D is unclear. Looked up from germline, CDR1 is SEHNR and CDR2 is FQNEAQ (reference sequence). The CDR3 length is 11 residues. The germline V and J ends were trimmed by 6 bases and 5 bases, with 7 bases remaining between them. The CDR3 DNA reads as TGTGCCAGCAGTACCGGGACTGAAGCTTTCTTT. Encoded protein: CASSTGTEAFF. The full variable domain, completed using reference TRBV7-9 and TRBJ1-1, is DTGVSQNPRHKITKRGQNVTFRCDPISEHNRLYWYRQTLGQGPEFLTYFQNEAQLEKSRLLSDRFSAERPKGSFSTLEIQRTEQGDSAMYLCASSTGTEAFFGQGTRLTVV.

This chain uses TRBV11-2 with TRBJ1-2; unclear D gene. Trimming removed 0 bases at V and 1 base at J, with 6 bases between. The germline V gene encodes CDR1 SGHAT and CDR2 FQNNGV. This CDR3 comprises 14 residues. The CDR3 DNA is TGTGCCAGCAGCTTAGATCCGGGTAACTATGGCTACACCTTC. Its protein product is CASSLDPGNYGYTF. The variable domain in full, completed from reference TRBV11-2 and TRBJ1-2, reads EAGVAQSPRYKIIEKRQSVAFWCNPISGHATLYWYQQILGQGPKLLIQFQNNGVVDDSQLPKDRFSAERLKGVDSTLKIQPAKLEDSAVYLCASSLDPGNYGYTFGSGTRLTVV.

The chain combines TRBV13 with TRBJ2-1; D ambiguous. The CDR3 is made up of 11 amino acids. Germline V gene data show CDR1 as PRHDT and CDR2 as FYEKMQ (reference sequence). V lost 3 bases and J 8 bases, leaving 5 bases between the germline ends. CDR3 sequence reads: CASSFTDEQFF. CDR3 coding DNA: TGTGCCAGCAGCTTTACGGATGAGCAGTTCTTC.

The V call is TRBV25-1, the J call TRBJ1-5, with D possibly matching TRBD1 (5 bases). The CDR3 is 13 amino acids. The germline V and J ends were trimmed by 4 bases and 11 bases, with 15 bases remaining between them. Germline V gives CDR1 MGHDK, CDR2 SYGVNS. DNA for the CDR3: TGTGCCAGCAGTGGAGACAGTTGGGAAGCCCAGCATTTT. Translation: CASSGDSWEAQHF. The full variable domain, completed using reference TRBV25-1 and TRBJ1-5, is EADIYQTPRYLVIGTGKKITLECSQTMGHDKMYWYQQDPGMELHLIHYSYGVNSTEKGDLSSESTVSRIRTEHFPLTLESARPSHTSQYLCASSGDSWEAQHFGDGTRLSIL.

This clone came up many times. V and J are TRBV6-1 and TRBJ1-2, with no clear D. Germline V gives CDR1 MNHNS, CDR2 SASEGT. This CDR3 is built from 13 residues. Trimming shortened V by 1 base and J by 7 bases, and 10 bases separated the two germline ends. This CDR3 reads CASSEGMGGGYTF. The CDR3 bases are TGTGCCAGCAGTGAAGGTATGGGAGGTGGCTACACCTTC.